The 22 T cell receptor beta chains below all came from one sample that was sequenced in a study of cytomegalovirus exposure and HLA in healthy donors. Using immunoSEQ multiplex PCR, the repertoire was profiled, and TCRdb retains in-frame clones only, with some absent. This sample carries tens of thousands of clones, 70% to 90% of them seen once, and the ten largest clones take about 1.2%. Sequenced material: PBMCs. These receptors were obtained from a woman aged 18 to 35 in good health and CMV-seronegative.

DNA for the CDR3: TGTGCCAGCAGTGAAGCGCAGGGGTCACCCCTCCACTTT. Translating it yields CASSEAQGSPLHF. This chain links TRBV6-1 with TRBJ1-6, with a possible D match to TRBD1 (6 bases). Trimming stripped 0 bases from V and 10 bases from J, with 7 bases between. This CDR3 has 13 residues. CDR1 and CDR2 from the germline V gene are MNHNS and SASEGT.

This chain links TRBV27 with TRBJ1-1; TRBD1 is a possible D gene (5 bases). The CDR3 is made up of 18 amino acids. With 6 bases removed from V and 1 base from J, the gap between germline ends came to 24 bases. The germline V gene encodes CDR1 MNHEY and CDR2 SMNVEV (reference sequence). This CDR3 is CASRVTTGERSRNTEAFF. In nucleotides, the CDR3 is TGTGCCAGCAGGGTGACCACAGGAGAGAGAAGTAGGAACACTGAAGCTTTCTTT.

CDR3 protein: CASLSGDSSVPDTQYF. The DNA for the CDR3 is TGTGCCAGCCTCTCGGGGGACAGTTCAGTACCAGATACGCAGTATTTT. The chain employs TRBV7-8 and TRBJ2-3; TRBD1 might be the D (7 bases). The germline V gene encodes CDR1 SGHVS and CDR2 FQNEAQ. This CDR3 comprises 16 residues. Trimming removed 8 bases at V and 4 bases at J, with 22 bases between.

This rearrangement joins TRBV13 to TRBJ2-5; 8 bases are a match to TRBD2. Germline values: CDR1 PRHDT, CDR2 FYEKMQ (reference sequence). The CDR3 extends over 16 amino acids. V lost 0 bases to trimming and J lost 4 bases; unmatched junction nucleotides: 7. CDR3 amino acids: CASSLGRGAGVETQYF. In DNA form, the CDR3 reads TGTGCCAGCAGCTTAGGCCGTGGAGCGGGAGTAGAGACCCAGTACTTC.

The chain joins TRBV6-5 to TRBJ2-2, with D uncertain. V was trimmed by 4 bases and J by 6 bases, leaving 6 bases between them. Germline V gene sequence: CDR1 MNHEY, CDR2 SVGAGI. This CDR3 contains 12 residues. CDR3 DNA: TGTGCCAGCAGTTCCGGGTCCGGGGAGCTGTTTTTT. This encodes CASSSGSGELFF.

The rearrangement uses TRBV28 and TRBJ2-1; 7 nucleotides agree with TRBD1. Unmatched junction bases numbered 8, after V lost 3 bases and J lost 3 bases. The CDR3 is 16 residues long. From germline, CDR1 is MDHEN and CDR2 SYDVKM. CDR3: CASSLANRGIYNEQFF. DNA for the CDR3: TGTGCCAGCAGTTTGGCTAACAGGGGAATCTACAATGAGCAGTTCTTC.

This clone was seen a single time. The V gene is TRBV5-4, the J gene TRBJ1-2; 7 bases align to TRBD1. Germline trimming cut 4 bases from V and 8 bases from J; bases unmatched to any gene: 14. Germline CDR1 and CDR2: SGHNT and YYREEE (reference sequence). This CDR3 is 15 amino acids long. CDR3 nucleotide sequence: TGTGCCAGCAGCCCTACCAACAGGGGTATGAGAGGCTACACCTTC. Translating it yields CASSPTNRGMRGYTF.

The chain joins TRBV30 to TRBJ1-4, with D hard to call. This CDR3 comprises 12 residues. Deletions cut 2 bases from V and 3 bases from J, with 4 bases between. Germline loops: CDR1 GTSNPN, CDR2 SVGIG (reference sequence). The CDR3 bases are TGTGCCTGGAGTACTCCTAATGAAAAACTGTTTTTT. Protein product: CAWSTPNEKLFF. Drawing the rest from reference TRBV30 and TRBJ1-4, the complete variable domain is SQTIHQWPATLVQPVGSPLSLECTVEGTSNPNLYWYRQAAGRGLQLLFYSVGIGQISSEVPQNLSASRPQDRQFILSSKKLLLSDSGFYLCAWSTPNEKLFFGSGTQLSVL.

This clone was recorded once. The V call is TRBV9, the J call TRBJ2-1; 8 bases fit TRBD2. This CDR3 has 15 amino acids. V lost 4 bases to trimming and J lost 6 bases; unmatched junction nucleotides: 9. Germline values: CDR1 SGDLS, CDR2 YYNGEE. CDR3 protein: CASSPRLASGNEQFF. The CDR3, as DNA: TGTGCCAGCAGCCCTAGACTAGCGTCAGGCAATGAGCAGTTCTTC. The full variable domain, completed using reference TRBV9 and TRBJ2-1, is DSGVTQTPKHLITATGQRVTLRCSPRSGDLSVYWYQQSLDQGLQFLIQYYNGEERAKGNILERFSAQQFPDLHSELNLSSLELGDSALYFCASSPRLASGNEQFFGPGTRLTVL.

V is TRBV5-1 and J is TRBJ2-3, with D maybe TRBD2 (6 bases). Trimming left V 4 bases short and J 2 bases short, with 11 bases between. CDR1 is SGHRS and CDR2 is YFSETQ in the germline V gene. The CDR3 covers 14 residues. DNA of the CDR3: TGCGCCAGCAGCCCGGGACTGGCCACAGATACGCAGTATTTT. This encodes CASSPGLATDTQYF.

CDR3 protein: CASSRTGVNQPQHF. The CDR3 nucleotides read TGTGCCAGCAGTCGTACAGGGGTCAATCAGCCCCAGCATTTT. The gene calls are TRBV2 and TRBJ1-5; 7 positions match TRBD1. V shed 5 bases and J 3 bases; nucleotides not matched to a gene: 4. Germline V CDR1 and CDR2: SNHLY, FYNNEI. The CDR3 runs 14 residues. Full variable domain (remainder filled in from reference TRBV2 and TRBJ1-5): EPEVTQTPSHQVTQMGQEVILRCVPISNHLYFYWYRQILGQKVEFLVSFYNNEISEKSEIFDDQFSVERPDGSNFTLKIRSTKLEDSAMYFCASSRTGVNQPQHFGDGTRLSIL.

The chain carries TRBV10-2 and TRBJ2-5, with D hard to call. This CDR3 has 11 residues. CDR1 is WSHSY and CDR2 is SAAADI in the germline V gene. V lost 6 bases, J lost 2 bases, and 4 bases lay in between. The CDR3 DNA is TGCGCCAGCAGATATCAAGAGACCCAGTACTTC. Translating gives CASRYQETQYF.

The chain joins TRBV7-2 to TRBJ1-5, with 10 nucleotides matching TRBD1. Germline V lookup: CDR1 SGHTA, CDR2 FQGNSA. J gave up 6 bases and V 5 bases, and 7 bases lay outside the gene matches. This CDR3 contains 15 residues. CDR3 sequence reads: CASSASGTGVQPQHF. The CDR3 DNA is TGTGCCAGCAGCGCCTCCGGGACAGGGGTTCAGCCCCAGCATTTT.

CDR3 bases: TGTGCCAGCAGGAAGGGACAGCAGAACACTGAAGCTTTCTTT. As protein: CASRKGQQNTEAFF. This rearrangement joins TRBV5-4 to TRBJ1-1; the match to TRBD1 covers 7 bases. This CDR3 spans 14 amino acids. V was pared by 5 bases and J by 1 base, with 5 bases of the junction left unmatched. Germline CDR1 is SGHNT and CDR2 is YYREEE (reference sequence).

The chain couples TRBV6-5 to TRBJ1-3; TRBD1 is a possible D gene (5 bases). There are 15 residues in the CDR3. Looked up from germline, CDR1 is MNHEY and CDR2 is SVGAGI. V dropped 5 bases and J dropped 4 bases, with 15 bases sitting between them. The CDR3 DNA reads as TGTGCCAGCAGTCCGACCGGCAGGGCCGGAAACACCATATATTTT. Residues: CASSPTGRAGNTIYF.

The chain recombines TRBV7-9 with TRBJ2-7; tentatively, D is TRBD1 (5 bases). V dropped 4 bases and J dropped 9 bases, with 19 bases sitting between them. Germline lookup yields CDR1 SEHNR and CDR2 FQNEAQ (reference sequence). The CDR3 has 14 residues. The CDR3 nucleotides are TGTGCCAGCAGCTCGCCCGTAGGACAACTCGGGCAGTACTTC. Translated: CASSSPVGQLGQYF.

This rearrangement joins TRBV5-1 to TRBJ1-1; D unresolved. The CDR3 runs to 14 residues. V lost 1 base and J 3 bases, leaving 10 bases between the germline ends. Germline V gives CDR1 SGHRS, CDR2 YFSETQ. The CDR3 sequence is CASSLTGSDTEAFF. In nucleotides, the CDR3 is TGCGCCAGCAGCTTGACGGGTAGCGACACTGAAGCTTTCTTT.

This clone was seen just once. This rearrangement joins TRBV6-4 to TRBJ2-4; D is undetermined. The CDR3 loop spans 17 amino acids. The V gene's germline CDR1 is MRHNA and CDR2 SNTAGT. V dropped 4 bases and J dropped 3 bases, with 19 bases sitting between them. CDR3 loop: CASSAVTNPIGKNIQYF. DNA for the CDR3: TGTGCCAGCAGTGCCGTCACGAACCCTATCGGCAAAAACATTCAGTACTTC.

The CDR3 DNA reads as TGTGCCAGCAGCCAAGCCGTCTTTCGGAACACCGGGGAGCTGTTTTTT. This codes for CASSQAVFRNTGELFF. The V gene is TRBV14, the J gene TRBJ2-2; D is ambiguous. Germline CDR1 SGHDN, CDR2 FVKESK. The CDR3 consists of 16 residues. V shed 1 base and J shed 1 base, with 10 bases lying between them.

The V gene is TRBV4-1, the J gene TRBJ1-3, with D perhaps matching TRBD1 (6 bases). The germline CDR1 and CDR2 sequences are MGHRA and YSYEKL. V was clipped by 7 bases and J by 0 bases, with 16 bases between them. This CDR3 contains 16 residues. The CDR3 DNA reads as TGCGCCAGCACTTTGGGACATCAGCGCTCTGGAAACACCATATATTTT. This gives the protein CASTLGHQRSGNTIYF.

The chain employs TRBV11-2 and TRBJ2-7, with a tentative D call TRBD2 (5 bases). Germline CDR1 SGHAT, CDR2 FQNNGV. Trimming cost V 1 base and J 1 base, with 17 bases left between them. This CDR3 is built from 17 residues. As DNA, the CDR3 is TGTGCCAGCAGCTTAGTGAGAGGCCCTAGCCGGTCCTACGAGCAGTACTTC. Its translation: CASSLVRGPSRSYEQYF.

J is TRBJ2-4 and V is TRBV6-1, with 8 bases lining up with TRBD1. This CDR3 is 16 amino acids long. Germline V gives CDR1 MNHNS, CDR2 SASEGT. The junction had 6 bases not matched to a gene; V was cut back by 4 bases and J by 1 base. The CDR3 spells CASSGTGSPAKNIQYF. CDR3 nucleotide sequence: TGTGCCAGCAGTGGGACAGGGTCGCCGGCCAAAAACATTCAGTACTTC.